This T cell receptor (beta chain) was sequenced during a study of T cell repertoires in cytomegalovirus infection. Concerning this clonotype: Its antigen is not identified.

MiXCR, applied by TCRdb to the reads, yields one record per CDR3 protein. The sample consists of about 110,000 distinct CDR3 sequences, around 9.1% of them appearing once. General study points: Cumulative public TCR beta family frequency identified CMV carriers with the relevant HLA.

The TCR comes from a human donor in good health (CMV status not recorded). Some clones in this sample may be carry-over from other donors' samples. What was sequenced was PBMCs, sequenced either directly or after in vitro stimulation (not recorded which).

CDR3 sequence reads: CASSPASGIYEQYF. Here the CDR3 DNA reads TGCGCCAGCAGCCCCGCTAGCGGGATCTACGAGCAGTACTTC. The V gene is TRBV4-1, the J gene TRBJ2-7, with 9 bases fitting TRBD2. The germline gives CDR1 MGHRA, CDR2 YSYEKL. V gave up 4 bases and J gave up 3 bases; unmatched junction bases: 4. The CDR3 contains 14 residues.